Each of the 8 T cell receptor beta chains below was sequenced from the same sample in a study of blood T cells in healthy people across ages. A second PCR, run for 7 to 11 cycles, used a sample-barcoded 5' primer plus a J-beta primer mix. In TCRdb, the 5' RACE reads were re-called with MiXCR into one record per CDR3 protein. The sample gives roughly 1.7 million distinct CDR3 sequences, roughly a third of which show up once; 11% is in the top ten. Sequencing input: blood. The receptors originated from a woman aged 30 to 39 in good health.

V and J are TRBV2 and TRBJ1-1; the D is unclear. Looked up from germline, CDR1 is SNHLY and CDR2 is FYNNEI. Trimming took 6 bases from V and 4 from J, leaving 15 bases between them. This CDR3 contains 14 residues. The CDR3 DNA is TGTGCCAGCAGCGACCTGCAAAAGGGCACTGAAGCTTTCTTT. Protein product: CASSDLQKGTEAFF.

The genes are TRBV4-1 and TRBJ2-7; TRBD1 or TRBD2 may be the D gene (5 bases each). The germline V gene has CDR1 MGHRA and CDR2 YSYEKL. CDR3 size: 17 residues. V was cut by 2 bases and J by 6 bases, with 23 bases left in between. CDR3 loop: CASSQRDGAPLPCEQYF. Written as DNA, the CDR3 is TGCGCCAGCAGCCAACGGGATGGGGCTCCGCTCCCCTGCGAGCAGTACTTC.

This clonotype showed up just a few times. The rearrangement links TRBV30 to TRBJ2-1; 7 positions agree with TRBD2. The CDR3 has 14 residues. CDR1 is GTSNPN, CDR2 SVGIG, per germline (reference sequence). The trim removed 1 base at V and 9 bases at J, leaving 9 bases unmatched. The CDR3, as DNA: TGTGCCTGGAGTGAGAGACTAGCTAAAGGTGAGCAGTTCTTC. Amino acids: CAWSERLAKGEQFF.

The CDR3 sequence is CSARRLASKTQETQYF. In DNA form, the CDR3 reads TGCAGTGCTAGAAGGCTAGCCTCCAAGACCCAAGAGACCCAGTACTTC. This rearrangement joins TRBV20-1 to TRBJ2-5; D is perhaps TRBD2 (5 bases). V lost 2 bases and J 1 base, leaving 17 bases between the germline ends. Germline V CDR1 and CDR2: DFQATT, SNEGSKA (reference sequence). The CDR3 is 16 amino acids.

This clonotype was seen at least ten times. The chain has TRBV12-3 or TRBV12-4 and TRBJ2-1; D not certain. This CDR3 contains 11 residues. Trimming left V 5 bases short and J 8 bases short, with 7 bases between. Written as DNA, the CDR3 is TGTGCCAGCAGTCCCAGCTATGAGCAGTTCTTC. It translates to CASSPSYEQFF.

This chain's CDR3 is CASSLALPQGEKLFF. CDR3 nucleotides: TGTGCCAGCAGCTTGGCCTTGCCCCAGGGTGAAAAACTGTTTTTT. The rearrangement joins TRBV5-5 to TRBJ1-4; TRBD1 might be the D (5 bases). This CDR3 region has 15 residues. V was clipped by 0 bases and J by 7 bases, with 13 bases between them. CDR1 and CDR2 from the germline V gene are SGHKS and YYEKEE (reference sequence).

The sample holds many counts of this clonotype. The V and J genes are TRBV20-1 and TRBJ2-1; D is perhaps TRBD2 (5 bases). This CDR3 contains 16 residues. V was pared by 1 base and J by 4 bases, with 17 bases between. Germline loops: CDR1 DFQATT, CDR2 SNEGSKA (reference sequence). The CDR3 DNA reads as TGCAGTGCTAGAGGGGTTAGCGCAGCCTTATACAATGAGCAGTTCTTC. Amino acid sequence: CSARGVSAALYNEQFF.

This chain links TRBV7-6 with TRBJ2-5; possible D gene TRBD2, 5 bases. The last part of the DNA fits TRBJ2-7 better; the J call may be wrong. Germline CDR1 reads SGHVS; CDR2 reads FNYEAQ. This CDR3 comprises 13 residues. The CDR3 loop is CASSRPTSSEQYF. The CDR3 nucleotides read TGTGCCAGCAGCCGACCAACTAGTTCCGAGCAGTACTTC.